The rows below give T cell receptor beta chains drawn from one sample of a study of blood T cells in healthy people across ages. MiXCR was run by TCRdb on the 5' RACE reads, yielding one entry per CDR3 protein. The sample contains about 500,000 distinct CDR3 sequences, about 25% of which appear only once. Separately, the same data were catalogued under a study of T cells of mothers and their children.

Input material: blood. The receptor source for this set is a boy younger than 18 in good health. Each CDR3 is given with its conserved first and last residue. D genes are given only for firm matches. Some rows have no size entry. The others give once, few or many, or a class for an expanded clone.

j_call clone_size d_call v_call cdr3_aa cdr3_nt
TRBJ1-2 - - TRBV29-1 CSVSGRLWDYGYTF TGCAGCGTTTCCGGTCGGCTGTGGGACTATGGCTACACCTTC
TRBJ2-7 few - TRBV28 CASSLRRRTYEQYF TGTGCCAGCAGTTTACGCAGGAGAACCTACGAGCAGTACTTC
TRBJ2-7 - TRBD2 TRBV27 CASSPGTSGRSREQYF TGTGCCAGCAGTCCCGGGACTAGCGGGAGGTCTCGCGAGCAGTACTTC
TRBJ2-4 few - TRBV7-9 CASCPDQNIQYF TGTGCCAGCTGCCCCGATCAAAACATTCAGTACTTC
TRBJ1-5 many - TRBV3-1 CASSSPGLSQPQHF TGTGCCAGCAGCTCGCCGGGGCTGAGTCAGCCCCAGCATTTT
TRBJ2-5 - - TRBV20-1 CSASENHETQYF TGCAGTGCTTCGGAGAACCACGAGACCCAGTACTTC
TRBJ1-4 - - TRBV4-1 CASSKRTTGTNEKLFF TGCGCCAGCAGCAAAAGAACGACGGGAACTAATGAAAAACTGTTTTTT
TRBJ2-7 few - TRBV29-1 CSAVASGDDLTYEQYF TGCAGCGCTGTTGCATCCGGGGACGACTTGACCTACGAGCAGTACTTC
TRBJ2-5 few TRBD2 TRBV7-3 CASSQLPSSGGLQETQYF TGTGCCAGCAGCCAGCTTCCCTCTAGCGGGGGCCTACAAGAGACCCAGTACTTC
TRBJ2-7 - - TRBV6-2/TRBV6-3 CASKVTSNSYEQYF TGTGCCAGCAAAGTGACTTCGAACTCCTACGAGCAGTACTTC
TRBJ2-1 - TRBD1 TRBV5-1 CASSFRQGLYNEQFF TGCGCCAGCAGCTTCAGACAGGGGCTTTACAATGAGCAGTTCTTC
TRBJ1-3 - - TRBV11-2 CASSLGVRSGNTIYF TGTGCCAGCAGCTTAGGCGTCCGCTCTGGAAACACCATATATTTT
TRBJ1-1 - TRBD1 TRBV19 CASSPWTGRNTEAFF TGTGCCAGTAGTCCTTGGACAGGGCGGAACACTGAAGCTTTCTTT
TRBJ2-6 - TRBD1 TRBV28 CASMTGGSGANVLTF TGTGCCAGCATGACAGGGGGGTCTGGGGCCAACGTCCTGACTTTC
TRBJ1-1 - - TRBV18 CASSPGLRGVMNTEAFF TGTGCCAGCTCACCGGGTCTACGAGGGGTGATGAACACTGAAGCTTTCTTT
TRBJ2-3 few - TRBV7-3 CASSYGASRDTQYF TGTGCCAGCAGCTACGGGGCTAGCAGGGATACGCAGTATTTT
TRBJ2-1 - - TRBV7-2 CASSLQDRSYNEQFF TGTGCCAGCAGCTTGCAGGACCGCTCCTACAATGAGCAGTTCTTC
TRBJ2-1 many TRBD2 TRBV7-9 CASSSGTSSYNEQFF TGTGCCAGCAGCTCAGGGACTAGCTCCTACAATGAGCAGTTCTTC
TRBJ2-7 - - TRBV20-1 CSARDLGQSSYEQYF TGCAGTGCTAGAGATCTGGGGCAGAGCTCCTACGAGCAGTACTTC
TRBJ1-2 - - TRBV4-3 CASSHRTEEDYGYTF TGCGCCAGTAGCCACCGGACCGAGGAAGATTATGGCTACACCTTC
TRBJ2-7 few - TRBV12-3/TRBV12-4 CASSDMTTYEQYF TGTGCCAGCAGTGACATGACTACCTACGAGCAGTACTTC
TRBJ2-7 few - TRBV28 CASSLSAVYEQYF TGTGCCAGCAGTTTATCGGCAGTCTACGAGCAGTACTTC
TRBJ2-2 many - TRBV6-4 CASSEANTGELFF TGTGCCAGCAGTGAAGCTAACACCGGGGAGCTGTTTTTT
TRBJ2-3 - TRBD2 TRBV7-2 CASSRTSGTITDTQYF TGTGCCAGCAGCCGTACGTCCGGGACTATCACAGATACGCAGTATTTT
TRBJ2-5 few - TRBV20-1 CSARVDGKETQYF TGCAGTGCTAGAGTGGATGGGAAAGAGACCCAGTACTTC
TRBJ2-7 - - TRBV21-1 CASSNIKEQYF TGTGCCAGCAGCAACATTAAGGAGCAGTACTTC
TRBJ2-6 - - TRBV4-1 CASSQGPNLSGTGANVLTF TGCGCCAGCAGCCAAGGCCCGAACCTCTCCGGAACTGGGGCCAACGTCCTGACTTTC
TRBJ2-1 - - TRBV20-1 CSASVPGGLPPGSYNEQFF TGCAGTGCTAGCGTTCCAGGGGGGCTTCCTCCAGGCTCCTACAATGAGCAGTTCTTC
TRBJ2-3 - TRBD2 TRBV28 CASSSQPTSGRADTQYF TGTGCCAGCAGTTCCCAACCGACTAGCGGGAGGGCGGATACGCAGTATTTT
TRBJ2-5 many TRBD1 TRBV7-9 CASSPWDRGPIETQYF TGTGCCAGCAGTCCGTGGGACAGGGGGCCTATAGAGACCCAGTACTTC
TRBJ2-2 few - TRBV4-3 CASSGVGVGELFF TGCGCCAGCTCAGGAGTAGGGGTCGGGGAGCTGTTTTTT
TRBJ2-7 - - TRBV12-3/TRBV12-4 CASRPGPAYEQYF TGTGCCAGCAGACCTGGGCCAGCCTACGAGCAGTACTTC
TRBJ2-6 - - TRBV27 CASSSVYAGANVLTF TGTGCCAGCAGTAGCGTTTATGCTGGGGCCAACGTCCTGACTTTC
TRBJ2-3 few TRBD2 TRBV7-8 CASSAPSGRAEYTQYF TGTGCCAGCAGCGCACCGAGCGGGAGGGCCGAGTATACGCAGTATTTT